The clone carrying this TCR beta chain ranks as medium-sized (0.01 to 0.1%). Its antigen is unknown. Memory CD4+ cells were defined as CD4+CD45RO+CD25-. The study, taken as a whole, reports: Tumor memory CD4+ T cell TCR gene usage clustered with blood and lymph node memory CD4+ cells and lymph node naive CD4+ cells. Greatest tumor Treg TCR overlap was with tumor naive CD4+ cells.

The germline V gene has CDR1 SQVTM and CDR2 ANQGSEA. The CDR3 runs to 13 residues. V shed 7 bases, J shed 6 bases, and the junction held 5 bases outside the gene matches. TCRdb redid the calling of the 5' RACE reads with MiXCR, one entry per CDR3 protein. The sample includes approximately 8,600 distinct CDR3 sequences, about 16% of them seen just once. The TCR sequence derives from a female donor with breast cancer. What was sequenced was memory CD4+ T cells sorted from blood. Sample subset: memory CD4+ T cells, CD4+CD45RO+CD25-. V and J are TRBV29-1 and TRBJ1-6; TRBD1 matches at 8 bases. The CDR3 is CSAGGGPNSPLHF. The CDR3 DNA reads TGCAGCGCAGGGGGCGGACCTAATTCACCCCTCCACTTT.